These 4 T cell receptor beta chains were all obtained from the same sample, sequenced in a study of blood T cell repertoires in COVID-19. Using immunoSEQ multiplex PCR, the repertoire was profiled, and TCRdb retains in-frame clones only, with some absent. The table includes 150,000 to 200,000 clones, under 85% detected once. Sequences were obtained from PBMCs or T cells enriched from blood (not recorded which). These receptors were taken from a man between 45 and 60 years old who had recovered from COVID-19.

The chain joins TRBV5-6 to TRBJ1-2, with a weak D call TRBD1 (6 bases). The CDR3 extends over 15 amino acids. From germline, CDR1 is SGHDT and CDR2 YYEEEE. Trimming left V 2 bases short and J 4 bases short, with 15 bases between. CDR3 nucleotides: TGTGCCAGCAGCTTAACAGGGTCGGCAACCTATGGCTACACCTTC. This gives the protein CASSLTGSATYGYTF.

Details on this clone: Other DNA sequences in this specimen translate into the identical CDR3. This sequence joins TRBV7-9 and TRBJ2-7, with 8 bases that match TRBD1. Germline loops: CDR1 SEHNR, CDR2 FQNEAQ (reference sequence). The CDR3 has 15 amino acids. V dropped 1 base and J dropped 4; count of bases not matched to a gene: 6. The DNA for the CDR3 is TGTGCCAGCAGCTTAGGCGACAGGGGCAGGTACGAGCAGTACTTC. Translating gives CASSLGDRGRYEQYF.

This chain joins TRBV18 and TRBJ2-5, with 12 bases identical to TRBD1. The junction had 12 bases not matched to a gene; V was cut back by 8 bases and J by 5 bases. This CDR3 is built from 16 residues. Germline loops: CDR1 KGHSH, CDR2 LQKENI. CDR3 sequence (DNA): TGTGCCAGCACCCCCCCGGGACAGGGGGCGTGGGAGACCCAGTACTTC. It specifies CASTPPGQGAWETQYF.

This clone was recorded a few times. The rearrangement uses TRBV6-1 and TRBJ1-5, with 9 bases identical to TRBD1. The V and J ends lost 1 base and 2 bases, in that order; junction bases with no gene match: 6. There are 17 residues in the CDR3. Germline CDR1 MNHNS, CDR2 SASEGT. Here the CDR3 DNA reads TGTGCCAGCAGTGAAGGTACAGGGGGCTCCGGCAATCAGCCCCAGCATTTT. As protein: CASSEGTGGSGNQPQHF.